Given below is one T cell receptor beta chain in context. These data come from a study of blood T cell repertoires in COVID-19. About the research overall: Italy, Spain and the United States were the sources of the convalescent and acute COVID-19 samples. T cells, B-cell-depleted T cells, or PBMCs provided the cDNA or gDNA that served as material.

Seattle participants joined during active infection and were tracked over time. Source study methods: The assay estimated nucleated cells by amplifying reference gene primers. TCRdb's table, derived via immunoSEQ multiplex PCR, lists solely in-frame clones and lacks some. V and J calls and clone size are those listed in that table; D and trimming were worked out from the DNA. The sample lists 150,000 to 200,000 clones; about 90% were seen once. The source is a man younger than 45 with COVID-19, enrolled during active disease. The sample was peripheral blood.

CDR3 loop: CASKYSAVNTEAFF. The CDR3, as DNA: TGTGCCAGTAAATACTCCGCGGTGAACACTGAAGCTTTCTTT. J is TRBJ1-1 and V is TRBV6-5; D not certain. The germline V gene encodes CDR1 MNHEY and CDR2 SVGAGI. CDR3 length: 14 residues. Trimming took off 9 bases at V and 0 bases at J, with 14 bases between the two ends.